This T cell receptor (beta chain) was captured in a study of OX40 agonist ivuxolimab in advanced cancers. Whole-study context: Dose-escalation patients had hepatocellular carcinoma, melanoma, renal cell or head and neck cancer. Anti-PD-1, anti-PD-L1 or anti-CTLA-4 therapy given earlier was allowed, and 40% had some. The mean age was approximately 60 years, ranging from about 20 to 79, with approximately 85% of participants male.

V dropped 0 bases and J dropped 1; count of bases not matched to a gene: 10. The CDR3 contains 19 residues. CDR1 is SGHRS, CDR2 YFSETQ, per germline. Profiled with immunoSEQ multiplex PCR; TCRdb holds only in-frame clones, not every one. The sample consists of some 70,000 clones, approximately 80% of them appearing once. The source of this sequence is an adult with an advanced solid tumor such as melanoma, head and neck, liver or kidney cancer. V is TRBV5-1 and J is TRBJ2-5, with 12 bases identical to TRBD2. This specimen was CD4+ or CD8+ T cells sorted from blood, taken in a trial of the OX40 agonist ivuxolimab. In DNA form, the CDR3 reads TGCGCCAGCAGCTTGGGACTAGCGGGAGCATCAGGGGTCCAAGAGACCCAGTACTTC. Protein: CASSLGLAGASGVQETQYF.